This is a list of T cell receptor beta chains from one sample in a study of blood T cells in healthy people across ages. In TCRdb, the 5' RACE reads were re-called with MiXCR into one record per CDR3 protein. The table has about 620,000 distinct CDR3 sequences, approximately 52% seen once. Material: blood. The receptors stem from a woman older than 75 in good health. The CDR3 runs from the conserved cysteine through the conserved F or W. A D gene is named only where the DNA matches it firmly. Rows give clone size only sometimes, using once, few, many, or a class for an expanded clone.

CDR3 protein,CDR3 DNA,D gene,V gene,clone size,J gene
CASSVTSGRLYNEQFF,TGTGCCAGCAGTGTCACTAGCGGGAGGCTCTACAATGAGCAGTTCTTC,TRBD2,TRBV12-3/TRBV12-4,many,TRBJ2-1
CASSDIPGQGNNYGYTF,TGTGCCAGCAGTGACATTCCGGGACAGGGAAATAACTATGGCTACACCTTC,TRBD1,TRBV6-2/TRBV6-3,.,TRBJ1-2
CSAGGQTNYGYTF,TGCAGTGCGGGAGGACAGACTAACTATGGCTACACCTTC,.,TRBV20-1,.,TRBJ1-2
CASSPNLADLQETQYF,TGCGCCAGCAGCCCGAATCTAGCGGACCTCCAAGAGACCCAGTACTTC,TRBD2,TRBV5-1,once,TRBJ2-5
CATSREEQETQYF,TGTGCCACCAGCAGAGAGGAACAAGAGACCCAGTACTTC,.,TRBV15,.,TRBJ2-5
CASRAQEAQYF,TGCGCCAGCAGGGCCCAAGAGGCCCAGTACTTC,.,TRBV5-1,.,TRBJ2-5
CSASLTVRVEAFF,TGCAGTGCTAGCCTGACAGTTCGCGTTGAAGCTTTCTTT,.,TRBV20-1,.,TRBJ1-1
CASSVSSGNYGYTF,TGTGCCAGCAGCGTAAGCAGTGGGAACTATGGCTACACCTTC,.,TRBV7-2,.,TRBJ1-2
CASSFTRGARPIQYF,TGTGCCAGCAGTTTTACCAGGGGCGCTAGGCCCATTCAGTACTTC,.,TRBV28,.,TRBJ2-4
CASSKVQGDTQYF,TGTGCCAGCAGCAAAGTACAAGGAGATACGCAGTATTTT,.,TRBV7-9,few,TRBJ2-3
CASRPRTSDHYEQYF,TGCGCCAGCAGGCCCCGCACTAGCGATCACTACGAGCAGTACTTC,TRBD2,TRBV5-1,many,TRBJ2-7
CASSLTGAQPQHF,TGTGCCAGCAGCTTAACGGGGGCACAGCCCCAGCATTTT,.,TRBV7-6,many,TRBJ1-5
CASSFHTNTGELFF,TGTGCCAGCAGCTTTCACACGAACACCGGGGAGCTGTTTTTT,.,TRBV7-9,once,TRBJ2-2
CSEDTDTQYF,TGCAGCGAGGACACAGATACGCAGTATTTT,.,TRBV29-1,.,TRBJ2-3
CASSENSGSETQYF,TGTGCCAGCAGTGAGAATAGCGGGAGCGAGACCCAGTACTTC,TRBD2,TRBV2,many,TRBJ2-5
CAIAQGAGEADTQYF,TGTGCCATCGCCCAGGGAGCGGGGGAGGCAGATACGCAGTATTTT,TRBD2,TRBV10-3,few,TRBJ2-3
CASSPQTDSAYGYTF,TGTGCCAGCAGTCCCCAGACGGACAGTGCCTATGGCTACACCTTC,.,TRBV12-3/TRBV12-4,.,TRBJ1-2
CASSRPTGQQETQYF,TGTGCCAGCAGCAGACCAACGGGACAGCAAGAGACCCAGTACTTC,.,TRBV21-1,many,TRBJ2-5